Shown below are 30 T cell receptor beta chains from a single sample sequenced in a study of beta chain features in type 1 diabetes. The isolated RNA, all of it, was reverse transcribed, so expressed TCRB transcripts were what got sequenced. TCRdb's copy holds only in-frame clones and misses some; the assay was immunoSEQ multiplex PCR. The sample carries roughly 450,000 clones, about 15% recorded once. Specimen: naive CD4+ T cells from blood. These receptors all stem from a man under 40 in good health.

This clone was counted a few times. The rearrangement links TRBV28 to TRBJ2-7; TRBD1 aligns across 7 bases. The CDR3 spans 15 residues. The V gene's germline CDR1 is MDHEN and CDR2 SYDVKM. Germline trimming cut 6 bases from V and 0 bases from J; bases unmatched to any gene: 8. CDR3 bases: TGTGCCAGCAGCCGGTCGGCAGGGGGCTCCTACGAGCAGTACGTC. Protein product: CASSRSAGGSYEQYV.

The chain uses TRBV2 and TRBJ1-2, with 10 bases fitting TRBD1. Germline values: CDR1 SNHLY, CDR2 FYNNEI. V lost 6 bases and J lost 3; bases outside the gene matches: 4. CDR3 size: 14 residues. CDR3 nucleotides: TGTGCCAGCAGGCCGACAGGGGGCGACTATGGCTACACCTTC. Protein sequence: CASRPTGGDYGYTF.

This clone was seen more than once but under ten times. The chain carries TRBV7-2 and TRBJ2-2; TRBD2 aligns across 10 bases. The J segment lost 4 bases and the V segment lost 3 bases, leaving 5 bases of the junction unmatched. Germline V gene sequence: CDR1 SGHTA, CDR2 FQGNSA. CDR3 size: 16 residues. DNA for the CDR3: TGTGCCAGCAGCTTGACAGCGGGAGGGATCACCGGGGAGCTGTTTTTT. It codes for CASSLTAGGITGELFF.

This clone was counted a few times. The rearrangement uses TRBV7-2 and TRBJ2-1; 7 positions match TRBD2. The V segment lost 2 bases and the J segment 3 bases; nucleotides outside the gene matches: 13. The CDR3 runs to 18 residues. Looked up from germline, CDR1 is SGHTA and CDR2 is FQGNSA. Here the CDR3 reads CASSLNPPQRGYYNEQFF. The CDR3 coding sequence is TGTGCCAGCAGCTTAAACCCCCCCCAGCGGGGTTACTACAATGAGCAGTTCTTC.

The V call is TRBV19, the J call TRBJ2-5; D is undetermined. Trimming stripped 1 base from V and 5 bases from J, with 17 bases between. The length of the CDR3 is 16 residues. Germline CDR1 reads LNHDA; CDR2 reads SQIVND (reference sequence). CDR3 DNA sequence: TGTGCCAGTAGTATAGTCCCCACTCCGGCCCAGGAGACCCAGTACTTC. Translated, it gives CASSIVPTPAQETQYF.

The chain uses TRBV5-1 and TRBJ2-7, with 7 bases that match TRBD2. The CDR3 is 15 amino acids. V was pared by 0 bases and J by 4 bases, with 7 bases of the junction left unmatched. In germline, CDR1 is SGHRS, CDR2 YFSETQ. CDR3 coding DNA: TGCGCCAGCAGCTTGGGGACGGCAGCGGGATACGAGCAGTACTTC. It yields the protein CASSLGTAAGYEQYF.

The rearrangement uses TRBV4-3 and TRBJ1-2, with D perhaps matching TRBD1 (5 bases). The CDR3 consists of 18 residues. From germline, CDR1 is LGHNA and CDR2 YSLEER. V shed 2 bases and J shed 4 bases, with 23 bases lying between them. CDR3 residues: CASSQTTATPTEGYGYTF. In DNA, the CDR3 is TGCGCCAGCAGCCAAACGACAGCCACCCCCACCGAGGGCTATGGCTACACCTTC.

The V call is TRBV4-3, the J call TRBJ2-3; 9 nucleotides match TRBD2. Trimming took 0 bases from V and 2 from J; bases not matched to a gene: 6. Germline lookup yields CDR1 LGHNA and CDR2 YSLEER. This CDR3 is 17 amino acids long. CDR3: CASSQDGASGTTDTQYF. CDR3 DNA sequence: TGCGCCAGCAGCCAAGATGGGGCTAGCGGGACCACAGATACGCAGTATTTT.

This chain connects TRBV27 to TRBJ2-7, with D uncertain. The CDR3 consists of 13 residues. Trimming removed 4 bases from V and 3 bases from J, with 10 bases in between. Germline loops: CDR1 MNHEY, CDR2 SMNVEV (reference sequence). CDR3 DNA sequence: TGTGCCAGCAGTTCCCCCATTCGCTACGAGCAGTACTTC. This sequence encodes CASSSPIRYEQYF.

J is TRBJ2-7 and V is TRBV7-9, with 10 bases that match TRBD1. V shed 1 base, J shed 2 bases, and the junction held 8 bases outside the gene matches. This CDR3 has 17 residues. The V gene's germline CDR1 is SEHNR and CDR2 FQNEAQ (reference sequence). CDR3 nucleotide sequence: TGTGCCAGCAGCTTAGGGCGACCGGGACAGGGGACCTACGAGCAGTACTTC. This codes for CASSLGRPGQGTYEQYF. The complete variable domain, with remaining parts taken from reference TRBV7-9 and TRBJ2-7, reads DTGVSQNPRHKITKRGQNVTFRCDPISEHNRLYWYRQTLGQGPEFLTYFQNEAQLEKSRLLSDRFSAERPKGSFSTLEIQRTEQGDSAMYLCASSLGRPGQGTYEQYFGPGTRLTVT.

This clone was seen a handful of times. The chain employs TRBV29-1 and TRBJ2-1, with a tentative D call TRBD2 (6 bases). Per germline, CDR1 SQVTM and CDR2 ANQGSEA. The CDR3 contains 15 residues. Trimming stripped 6 bases from V and 1 base from J, with 16 bases between. This chain's CDR3 is CSVGGAGRSYNEQFF. The CDR3 DNA reads as TGCAGCGTCGGGGGAGCGGGTAGGTCCTACAATGAGCAGTTCTTC.

A few counts support this clone. The chain uses TRBV30 and TRBJ2-3; TRBD2 might be the D (6 bases). Trimming took 0 bases from V and 1 from J, leaving 17 bases between them. The CDR3 totals 17 residues. The germline V gene encodes CDR1 GTSNPN and CDR2 SVGIG (reference sequence). The CDR3 protein is CAWSVPGRGFGTDTQYF. DNA of the CDR3: TGTGCCTGGAGTGTACCCGGACGGGGGTTTGGCACAGATACGCAGTATTTT.

This sequence joins TRBV4-1 and TRBJ2-3, with 7 bases aligning to TRBD2. The V gene end was trimmed by 1 base and the J gene end by 3 bases; junction bases not matched to a gene: 4. The CDR3 extends over 15 amino acids. In germline, CDR1 is MGHRA, CDR2 YSYEKL. CDR3 sequence reads: CASSQGGSGTDTQYF. CDR3 DNA: TGCGCCAGCAGCCAAGGTGGTAGCGGGACAGATACGCAGTATTTT.

Only a few counts were recorded for this clone. The V call is TRBV9, the J call TRBJ1-1; no clear D gene. CDR1 is SGDLS, CDR2 YYNGEE, per germline. V lost 0 bases and J 7 bases, leaving 16 bases between the germline ends. The CDR3 contains 15 residues. This chain's CDR3 is CASSVDVGKVVEAFF. CDR3 nucleotide sequence: TGTGCCAGCAGCGTAGATGTGGGTAAAGTGGTTGAAGCTTTCTTT.

The rearrangement links TRBV30 to TRBJ2-4; D may be TRBD1 (5 bases). V gave up 0 bases and J gave up 0 bases, with 15 bases separating them. Germline CDR1 reads GTSNPN; CDR2 reads SVGIG (reference sequence). This CDR3 spans 17 amino acids. This CDR3 is CAWSVLSRAVAKNIQYF. For the CDR3, the DNA is TGTGCCTGGAGTGTACTTTCCAGGGCCGTAGCCAAAAACATTCAGTACTTC.

This clone occurred a few times. The chain combines TRBV11-3 with TRBJ2-1; no clear D. The V gene lost 1 base and the J gene lost 5 bases, with 9 bases spanning the gap. CDR1 is SGHNT, CDR2 YENEEA, per germline. CDR3 size: 14 residues. The CDR3 DNA sequence: TGTGCCAGCAGCTTAGTCGCCGGAGACAATGAGCAGTTCTTC. It encodes CASSLVAGDNEQFF.

V is TRBV30 and J is TRBJ2-7; D is unresolved. CDR1 and CDR2 (germline): GTSNPN, SVGIG (reference sequence). The CDR3 length is 13 residues. The ends were cut back, 0 bases at V and 7 bases at J, with 13 bases in the middle. CDR3: CAWSVGKSSEQYV. The CDR3 DNA sequence: TGTGCCTGGAGTGTAGGGAAGAGCTCAGAGCAGTACGTC.

With respect to this clone: Other nucleotide sequences from this sample produce the same CDR3. The J gene is TRBJ2-5, the V gene TRBV6-5, with D tentatively TRBD1 (5 bases). V lost 0 bases and J 2 bases, leaving 7 bases between the germline ends. The germline gives CDR1 MNHEY, CDR2 SVGAGI. CDR3 length: 14 residues. The CDR3 bases are TGTGCCAGCAGTTACTCCAGGGCGCAAGAGACCCAGTACTTC. Amino acids: CASSYSRAQETQYF.

The chain carries TRBV4-1 and TRBJ2-5; TRBD2 aligns across 11 bases. CDR1 and CDR2 (germline): MGHRA, YSYEKL. This CDR3 is built from 14 residues. The trim removed 6 bases at V and 4 bases at J, leaving 4 bases unmatched. The CDR3 spells CASRTSGGSETQYF. CDR3 DNA sequence: TGCGCCAGCAGAACTAGCGGGGGCTCAGAGACCCAGTACTTC.

This clone was observed a handful of times. The chain has TRBV9 and TRBJ1-2; a possible D gene is TRBD1 (5 bases). Trimming cost V 5 bases and J 2 bases, with 25 bases left between them. The CDR3 length is 18 residues. Germline-derived CDR1 and CDR2 are SGDLS and YYNGEE. CDR3: CASRARDFKGMGNYGYTF. In DNA form, the CDR3 reads TGTGCCAGCAGGGCCCGGGACTTCAAGGGAATGGGGAACTATGGCTACACCTTC.

This sequence joins TRBV30 and TRBJ2-2; 10 bases fit TRBD2. This CDR3 is built from 16 residues. The V and J ends lost 2 bases and 7 bases, in that order; junction bases with no gene match: 10. CDR1 GTSNPN and CDR2 SVGIG come from the germline V gene (reference sequence). CDR3 in DNA: TGTGCCTGGAGTCCCACGGGACTAGCGCGAAGCGGGGAGCTGTTTTTT. Translating gives CAWSPTGLARSGELFF.

The J gene is TRBJ2-2, the V gene TRBV7-2; D is unclear. The germline V gene has CDR1 SGHTA and CDR2 FQGNSA. The CDR3 runs 14 residues. Deletions cut 1 base from V and 5 bases from J, with 8 bases between. The CDR3 coding sequence is TGTGCCAGCAGCTTAGAGGCATCGACCGGGGAGCTGTTTTTT. Translating it yields CASSLEASTGELFF.

The genes are TRBV10-3 and TRBJ2-2; TRBD1 matches at 7 bases. Losses at the gene ends were 6 bases for V and 2 bases for J; bases not matched to a gene: 9. Germline V gene data show CDR1 as ENHRY and CDR2 as SYGVKD. The CDR3 is 16 amino acids. The CDR3 bases are TGTGCCATCAGGCCCGGGACAGCGTTTAACACCGGGGAGCTGTTTTTT. Translated: CAIRPGTAFNTGELFF.

The gene calls are TRBV9 and TRBJ2-7, with 7 bases lining up with TRBD1. Trimming took 3 bases from V and 2 from J; bases not matched to a gene: 8. Germline assignment: CDR1 SGDLS and CDR2 YYNGEE. This CDR3 has 15 amino acids. The CDR3 loop is CASSGGTAKAYEQYF. The DNA for the CDR3 is TGTGCCAGCAGCGGAGGGACAGCTAAAGCCTACGAGCAGTACTTC.

The chain couples TRBV7-4 to TRBJ2-5, with TRBD1 as a possible D gene (7 bases). V shed 5 bases and J shed 0 bases, with 13 bases lying between them. CDR1 SGHVT and CDR2 SQSDAQ come from the germline V gene. CDR3 length equals 15 residues. The CDR3 coding sequence is TGTGCCAGCAGCCCCCGCAGGGGGGACCAAGAGACCCAGTACTTC. It yields the protein CASSPRRGDQETQYF.

The CDR3 region is CASSLLQWELNTEAFF. CDR3 bases: TGTGCCAGCAGCTTGCTTCAATGGGAATTGAACACTGAAGCTTTCTTT. The V gene is TRBV7-2, the J gene TRBJ1-1, with unresolved D. This CDR3 has 16 amino acids. Trimming pared 3 bases from V and 0 bases from J, leaving 14 bases between. Germline values: CDR1 SGHTA, CDR2 FQGNSA.

The V call is TRBV14, the J call TRBJ1-2, with D possibly being TRBD1 (5 bases). Trimming shortened V by 3 bases and J by 7 bases, and 6 bases separated the two germline ends. Germline V gives CDR1 SGHDN, CDR2 FVKESK. This CDR3 contains 11 residues. The CDR3 DNA is TGTGCCAGCAGCCAGGGGCTTGGCTACACCTTC. Translating it yields CASSQGLGYTF.

This CDR3 reads CASSRLGGNEQFF. DNA for the CDR3: TGCGCCAGCAGCCGACTAGGGGGGAATGAGCAGTTCTTC. V usage is TRBV4-3 and J usage is TRBJ2-1; D tentatively fits TRBD1 or TRBD2 (6 bases each). CDR1 LGHNA and CDR2 YSLEER come from the germline V gene. The CDR3 runs to 13 residues. V lost 4 bases to trimming and J lost 7 bases, with 11 bases between them.

A few counts support this clone. V usage is TRBV5-1 and J usage is TRBJ2-1; 13 bases align to TRBD2. The CDR3 totals 15 residues. Germline CDR1 and CDR2: SGHRS and YFSETQ. The junction had 5 bases not matched to a gene; V was cut back by 3 bases and J by 8 bases. DNA for the CDR3: TGCGCCAGCAGCTCGGGACTAGCGGGGAGATATGAGCAGTTCTTC. Amino acids: CASSSGLAGRYEQFF.

V is TRBV11-2 and J is TRBJ2-1; D remains unclear. The length of the CDR3 is 12 residues. CDR1 and CDR2 (germline): SGHAT, FQNNGV. V was cut by 1 base and J by 15 bases, with 13 bases left in between. This chain's CDR3 is CASSLVASVGFF. The CDR3 nucleotides are TGTGCCAGCAGCTTAGTAGCAAGCGTCGGGTTCTTC.